The T cell receptor beta chain described here comes from a study of cytomegalovirus exposure and HLA in healthy donors. Study-wide results and caveats: In a later analysis, TCR beta V- and J-gene trimming was associated with a missense DCLRE1C variant. Sequencing depth roughly uniform across donors was assumed in presence/absence analyses.

There are 15 residues in the CDR3. Trimming took off 0 bases at V and 6 bases at J, with 14 bases between the two ends. The V gene's germline CDR1 is WNHNN and CDR2 SYGVQD (reference sequence). Every donor was a healthy person donating bone marrow. Comment on this clone: Its antigen is unidentified.

13 Jbeta primers and 60 Vbeta primers were used for the PCR. The protocol was immunoSEQ multiplex PCR, while the TCRdb copy is restricted to in-frame clones and leaves out a portion. Found here are 180,000 or so clones, 80% to 90% of them singletons; the top ten hold about 9.3%. The receptor was isolated from a man in his late teens or twenties in good health and CMV-seropositive. The sequenced sample consisted of PBMCs. The chain has TRBV10-1 and TRBJ1-2, with D hard to call. The CDR3 bases are TGCGCCAGCAGTGAGTCGAAGGGCGGGCTGCATGGCTACACCTTC. It is translated as CASSESKGGLHGYTF.